This paragraph reports one TCR beta chain. Sequencing used immunoSEQ multiplex PCR; TCRdb keeps in-frame clones, though not all of them. The table has some 100,000 clones, over 70% seen once; the top ten hold 4% to 5.5%. This specimen comes from a study of blood T cell repertoires in COVID-19. This clonotype was obtained from a man aged 55-75 years with acute or convalescent COVID-19. Sequenced input: peripheral blood.

The CDR3, as DNA: TGTGCCAGTAGTGCTTACAGGGGAGAGAGCAATCAGCCCCAGCATTTT. Amino acid sequence: CASSAYRGESNQPQHF. The rearrangement links TRBV19 to TRBJ1-5; 7 bases fit TRBD1. CDR3 length equals 16 residues. CDR1 and CDR2 from the germline V gene are LNHDA and SQIVND (reference sequence). Unmatched junction bases numbered 8, after V lost 5 bases and J lost 1 base.